Listed here are 19 T cell receptor beta chains from one sample, sequenced in a study of T-cell reconstitution after alpha-beta-depleted transplantation in children. The library targeted TCRbeta and was prepared with unique molecular identifiers. A single record per CDR3 protein comes from TCRdb applying MiXCR to the PCR reads. The sample contains about 98,000 distinct CDR3 sequences, roughly 6% of which appear only once. The sequences come from PBMCs, mostly from graft donor cells, collected 60 days after TCRalphabeta/CD19-depleted stem cell transplant. The receptors were sampled from a female patient aged 2 to 10 who had a stem cell transplant for Fanconi anemia, so the T cells may come from the graft donor.

The chain uses TRBV5-1 and TRBJ1-1, with D unresolved. The CDR3 contains 13 residues. The V end was cut by 3 bases, the J end by 6 bases, with 12 bases between. Germline CDR1 reads SGHRS; CDR2 reads YFSETQ. CDR3 sequence: CASSSVNRAEAFF. CDR3 sequence (DNA): TGCGCCAGCAGCTCGGTCAACCGAGCTGAAGCTTTCTTT.

This clonotype has at least ten counts. The chain is built from TRBV7-2 and TRBJ1-2; 7 bases align to TRBD1. Germline assignment: CDR1 SGHTA and CDR2 FQGNSA. The CDR3 has 16 residues. Losses at the gene ends were 5 bases for V and 5 bases for J; bases not matched to a gene: 14. Here the CDR3 reads CASSRTWTGSLYGYTF. CDR3 coding DNA: TGTGCCAGCAGCAGAACCTGGACAGGATCACTTTATGGCTACACCTTC.

This clonotype showed up many times. The chain links TRBV7-9 to TRBJ2-3, with TRBD1 identical over 10 bases. Per the germline V gene, CDR1 is SEHNR and CDR2 is FQNEAQ (reference sequence). The J segment lost 1 base and the V segment lost 2 bases, leaving 6 bases of the junction unmatched. This CDR3 has 17 amino acids. CDR3 in DNA: TGTGCCAGCAGCTTATTCTCCGGGACAGGGGGCACAGATACGCAGTATTTT. Residues: CASSLFSGTGGTDTQYF.

This clonotype was counted only a few times. The chain combines TRBV27 with TRBJ2-3; no definite D call. The CDR3 sequence is 13 residues long. V lost 5 bases and J 3 bases, leaving 9 bases between the germline ends. Germline lookup yields CDR1 MNHEY and CDR2 SMNVEV (reference sequence). The CDR3: CASSLIDTDTQYF. In nucleotides, the CDR3 is TGTGCCAGCAGTCTAATCGATACAGATACGCAGTATTTT.

This clonotype was observed a handful of times. The chain links TRBV12-3 or TRBV12-4 to TRBJ1-1; a weak D match, TRBD1 (6 bases). V dropped 5 bases and J dropped 7 bases, with 11 bases sitting between them. The CDR3 loop spans 12 amino acids. CDR3 in DNA: TGTGCCAGCAGTAAGGGGGTTGGTGAAGCTTTCTTT. Protein: CASSKGVGEAFF.

In its sample, this clonotype was seen a few times. This sequence joins TRBV5-1 and TRBJ2-2, with TRBD1 identical over 10 bases. With V trimmed by 1 base and J by 0 bases, 3 bases remained unmatched. The CDR3 extends over 17 amino acids. Germline loops: CDR1 SGHRS, CDR2 YFSETQ. The CDR3 bases are TGCGCCAGCAGCTTGAGGACAGGGGGACCGAACACCGGGGAGCTGTTTTTT. Translating it yields CASSLRTGGPNTGELFF.

This clonotype was counted only a few times. The V gene is TRBV2, the J gene TRBJ2-5; D perhaps matches TRBD1 (5 bases). The ends were cut back, 7 bases at V and 1 base at J, with 13 bases in the middle. Germline lookup yields CDR1 SNHLY and CDR2 FYNNEI. The CDR3 sequence is 14 residues long. CDR3 protein: CASNRAQGQETQYF. The CDR3 DNA is TGTGCCAGCAATCGAGCTCAGGGCCAAGAGACCCAGTACTTC. Full variable domain (rest looked up from reference TRBV2 and TRBJ2-5): EPEVTQTPSHQVTQMGQEVILRCVPISNHLYFYWYRQILGQKVEFLVSFYNNEISEKSEIFDDQFSVERPDGSNFTLKIRSTKLEDSAMYFCASNRAQGQETQYFGPGTRLLVL.

This clonotype was found once. A much larger clone differs by one base, so this may be a read error. J is TRBJ2-5 and V is TRBV5-1; no clear D. CDR1 SGHRS and CDR2 YFSETQ come from the germline V gene. The CDR3 has 12 residues. V shed 6 bases and J shed 1 base, with 7 bases lying between them. CDR3 nucleotide sequence: TGCGCCAGCAAAACTGGCCAAGAGACCCAGTACTTC. Its protein product is CASKTGQETQYF.

This clonotype was seen ten or more times. The genes are TRBV6-5 and TRBJ1-5, with 11 bases identical to TRBD1. V lost 6 bases and J lost 0; bases outside the gene matches: 7. The length of the CDR3 is 17 residues. In germline, CDR1 is MNHEY, CDR2 SVGAGI. The CDR3 nucleotides read TGTGCCAGCAGCCCCGGACAGGGGGCCGGTAGCAATCAGCCCCAGCATTTT. It codes for CASSPGQGAGSNQPQHF.

This clonotype has a count of ten or more. This rearrangement joins TRBV7-9 to TRBJ2-3; 13 bases line up with TRBD2. V shed 5 bases and J 3 bases; nucleotides not matched to a gene: 11. The CDR3 has 18 residues. Germline CDR1 reads SEHNR; CDR2 reads FQNEAQ (reference sequence). CDR3 in amino acids: CASSARRLAGGSTDTQYF. As DNA, the CDR3 is TGTGCCAGCAGCGCTCGGAGACTAGCGGGGGGTTCGACAGATACGCAGTATTTT.

This sequence joins TRBV7-2 and TRBJ2-1, with 8 bases that match TRBD2. The V and J ends lost 1 base and 10 bases, in that order; junction bases with no gene match: 3. The CDR3 runs to 13 residues. The germline gives CDR1 SGHTA, CDR2 FQGNSA. The CDR3 spells CASSLDGTREQFF. CDR3 coding DNA: TGTGCCAGCAGCTTAGATGGGACTAGGGAGCAGTTCTTC.

In this sample, this clonotype turned up many times. CDR3 sequence reads: CASSQLRAGELFF. The CDR3 nucleotides are TGTGCCAGCAGCCAGTTGCGCGCCGGGGAGCTGTTTTTT. V gene TRBV14 combines with J gene TRBJ2-2; no definite D call. CDR3 size: 13 residues. The germline V and J ends were trimmed by 3 bases and 6 bases, with 8 bases remaining between them. Germline CDR1 and CDR2: SGHDN and FVKESK.

This clonotype was observed many times. This chain joins TRBV29-1 and TRBJ1-1; TRBD1 matches 7 bases. This CDR3 is built from 15 residues. Germline V lookup: CDR1 SQVTM, CDR2 ANQGSEA. V lost 4 bases, J lost 5 bases, and 13 bases stayed unmatched. CDR3 DNA sequence: TGCAGCGTTGGGTATAGGGGGCGCCAGGGGACTGAAGCTTTCTTT. It codes for CSVGYRGRQGTEAFF.

The chain links TRBV28 to TRBJ2-3, with 11 bases lining up with TRBD2. Germline V CDR1 and CDR2: MDHEN, SYDVKM. The CDR3 length is 19 residues. Trimming at V came to 1 base and at J to 0 bases, leaving 9 bases not matched to a gene. CDR3 sequence reads: CASSLYLAGGKGSTDTQYF. As DNA, the CDR3 is TGTGCCAGCAGTTTATATCTAGCGGGAGGAAAGGGGAGCACAGATACGCAGTATTTT.

The chain combines TRBV6-5 with TRBJ1-1, with 7 bases aligning to TRBD1. Trimming removed 5 bases from V and 0 bases from J; junction bases left unmatched: 6. Germline V gene data show CDR1 as MNHEY and CDR2 as SVGAGI. The CDR3 sequence is 15 residues long. CDR3 amino acids: CASSNNRGMNTEAFF. The CDR3 DNA follows: TGTGCCAGCAGTAACAACAGGGGAATGAACACTGAAGCTTTCTTT.

Ten or more counts support this clonotype. V usage is TRBV5-1 and J usage is TRBJ2-1; 9 nucleotides match TRBD2. From germline, CDR1 is SGHRS and CDR2 YFSETQ. This CDR3 contains 15 residues. Trimming cost V 0 bases and J 8 bases; bases outside gene matches: 6. The CDR3 coding sequence is TGCGCCAGCAGCTTGGGGGCGGGAGGGCCTTATGAGCAGTTCTTC. This sequence encodes CASSLGAGGPYEQFF.

This chain uses TRBV5-4 with TRBJ2-5, with TRBD2 identical over 11 bases. The CDR3 spans 15 residues. Germline V lookup: CDR1 SGHNT, CDR2 YYREEE (reference sequence). J lost 5 bases, V lost 7 bases, and 10 bases had no gene match. CDR3 amino acids: CASSLAGVVGETQYF. The CDR3 nucleotides are TGTGCCAGCTCACTAGCGGGGGTTGTGGGGGAGACCCAGTACTTC.

Concerning this clonotype itself: A much larger clone differs by one base, so this may be a read error. The rearrangement uses TRBV2 and TRBJ2-1; 8 bases map to TRBD2. CDR1 and CDR2 from the germline V gene are SNHLY and FYNNEI. J was trimmed by 3 bases and V by 9 bases; bases with no gene match: 16. The CDR3 has 17 residues. In nucleotides, the CDR3 is TGTGCCAGTCCGGACGGCATTAGCGGGACCTACTACAATGAGCAGTTCTTC. Translation: CASPDGISGTYYNEQFF.

This clonotype has a handful of counts. The chain recombines TRBV6-2 or TRBV6-3 with TRBJ2-2; 9 nucleotides match TRBD2. V shed 8 bases, J shed 6 bases, and the junction held 4 bases outside the gene matches. Germline CDR1 and CDR2: MNHEY and SVGEGT. This CDR3 comprises 13 residues. The CDR3 protein is CASGREGAGELFF. The CDR3 nucleotides read TGTGCCAGCGGGCGGGAGGGAGCCGGGGAGCTGTTTTTT.